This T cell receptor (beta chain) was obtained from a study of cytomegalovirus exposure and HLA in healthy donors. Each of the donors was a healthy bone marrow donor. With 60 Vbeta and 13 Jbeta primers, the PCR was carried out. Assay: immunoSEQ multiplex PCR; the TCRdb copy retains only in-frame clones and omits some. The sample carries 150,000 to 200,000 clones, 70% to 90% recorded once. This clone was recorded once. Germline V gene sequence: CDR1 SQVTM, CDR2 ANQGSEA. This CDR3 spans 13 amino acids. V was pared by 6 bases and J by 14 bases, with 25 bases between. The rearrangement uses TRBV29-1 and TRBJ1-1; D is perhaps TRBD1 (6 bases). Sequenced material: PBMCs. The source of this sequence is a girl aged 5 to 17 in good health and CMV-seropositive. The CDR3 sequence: CSVPVSHPPGGFF. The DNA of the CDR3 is TGCAGCGTACCAGTCTCGCATCCCCCGGGGGGCTTCTTT.